What follows is one TCR beta chain and its context. Its antigen is unidentified. The source of the sample is a study of cytomegalovirus exposure and HLA in healthy donors. Study summary: Earlier, some 170 million T cells were analyzed, and over 95 million unique TCR beta sequences were found among them. An early data release held around 80 million unique TCRs from HLA-typed donors. Study conclusions and caveats: Several of the most significant clusters appeared, in a later analysis, to be linked to common viral pathogens. A later analysis showed that HLA-associated TCR beta chains had undergone more clonal expansion than equally common others.

Per germline, CDR1 SNHLY and CDR2 FYNNEI. V lost 8 bases and J lost 2, with 10 bases in between. This CDR3 is 14 amino acids long. The PCR had 60 Vbeta and 13 Jbeta primers. Profiling relied on immunoSEQ multiplex PCR, and the TCRdb table lists in-frame clones only, not all of them. This repertoire shows some 92,000 clones, roughly three quarters found once; its top ten account for approximately 3%. This TCR was sampled from a man younger than 40 in good health and CMV-seronegative. V and J are TRBV2 and TRBJ1-6; D remains unclear. Sample: PBMCs. This CDR3 is CASGVLAYNSPLHF. As DNA, the CDR3 is TGTGCCAGCGGTGTGTTAGCCTATAATTCACCCCTCCACTTT.